Below, 21 T cell receptor beta chains from the same sample are listed, as sequenced in a study of blood T cell repertoires in COVID-19. Clones were read by immunoSEQ multiplex PCR, and TCRdb kept only the in-frame ones, dropping some. The sample has 100,000 to 150,000 clones; 70% to 85% are singletons. The specimen was peripheral blood. These receptors were taken from a man between 45 and 60 years old with acute or convalescent COVID-19.

The rearrangement links TRBV9 to TRBJ2-5; D unclear. From germline, CDR1 is SGDLS and CDR2 YYNGEE. This CDR3 has 17 amino acids. V lost 3 bases and J lost 2, with 20 bases in between. The CDR3 region has the DNA TGTGCCAGCAGCGCTCCACGACAACAAAACGCACAAGAGACCCAGTACTTC. Translation: CASSAPRQQNAQETQYF.

This clone was picked up a small number of times. The chain combines TRBV5-8 with TRBJ1-1; D is undetermined. Germline V gene sequence: CDR1 SGHTS, CDR2 YDEGEE. This CDR3 region has 15 residues. The V end was cut by 1 base, the J end by 1 base, with 11 bases between. Here the CDR3 DNA reads TGTGCCAGCAGCTTGTCGCGGATACCGAACACTGAAGCTTTCTTT. It encodes CASSLSRIPNTEAFF.

This clone appeared a single time. The chain uses TRBV25-1 and TRBJ1-4; 11 bases agree with TRBD1. Looked up from germline, CDR1 is MGHDK and CDR2 is SYGVNS. V gave up 8 bases and J gave up 5 bases; unmatched junction bases: 7. The length of the CDR3 is 15 residues. CDR3 in amino acids: CASGPGTGGNEKLFF. DNA of the CDR3: TGTGCCAGCGGACCCGGGACAGGGGGGAATGAAAAACTGTTTTTT.

The chain uses TRBV5-6 and TRBJ2-5; 8 nucleotides align to TRBD2. The CDR3 consists of 16 residues. J gave up 3 bases and V 1 base, and 8 bases lay outside the gene matches. Looked up from germline, CDR1 is SGHDT and CDR2 is YYEEEE. This CDR3 is CASSLYLSGREETQYF. CDR3 nucleotides: TGTGCCAGCAGCTTGTACTTATCCGGGAGGGAAGAGACCCAGTACTTC.

The rearrangement joins TRBV19 to TRBJ1-2, with TRBD1 as a possible D gene (5 bases). The V gene's germline CDR1 is LNHDA and CDR2 SQIVND (reference sequence). This CDR3 contains 14 residues. V shed 9 bases and J shed 8 bases, with 22 bases lying between them. CDR3 bases: TGTGCCAGCCAACGGGAATCGTTGGGGGGGGGCTACACCTTC. It codes for CASQRESLGGGYTF.

V usage is TRBV7-2 and J usage is TRBJ2-5; TRBD1 is a possible D gene (7 bases). The CDR3 runs 15 residues. The germline gives CDR1 SGHTA, CDR2 FQGNSA. Trimming pared 5 bases from V and 0 bases from J, leaving 13 bases between. The CDR3 sequence: CASSSQGGNQETQYF. The DNA for the CDR3 is TGTGCCAGCAGCAGTCAGGGGGGAAACCAAGAGACCCAGTACTTC.

The genes are TRBV9 and TRBJ1-3, with a tentative D call TRBD1 (5 bases). Germline-derived CDR1 and CDR2 are SGDLS and YYNGEE. The V gene lost 2 bases and the J gene lost 1 base, with 13 bases spanning the gap. This CDR3 region has 16 residues. The CDR3 sequence is CASSVGEGSSGNTIYF. CDR3 nucleotides: TGTGCCAGCAGCGTGGGGGAGGGGTCGTCTGGAAACACCATATATTTT.

As for this clone: Other nucleotide sequences in the sample specify the same CDR3. The chain combines TRBV14 with TRBJ2-7; D might be TRBD2 (6 bases). Trimming removed 1 base from V and 0 bases from J, with 10 bases in between. The CDR3 contains 15 residues. Looked up from germline, CDR1 is SGHDN and CDR2 is FVKESK. CDR3 sequence (DNA): TGTGCCAGCAGCCAAGGGCAGGACTACTCCTACGAGCAGTACTTC. Protein: CASSQGQDYSYEQYF.

The V and J genes are TRBV4-1 and TRBJ1-3; no definite D call. The CDR3 spans 15 residues. Between the trimmed V and J ends, which lost 2 bases and 0 bases, there was a span of 8 bases. Germline V gene lookup returns CDR1 MGHRA and CDR2 YSYEKL. The CDR3 DNA reads as TGCGCCAGCAGCCAAAGGGAGAGCTCTGGAAACACCATATATTTT. It specifies CASSQRESSGNTIYF.

This chain connects TRBV4-1 to TRBJ1-5; 7 positions match TRBD1. This CDR3 contains 14 residues. V was clipped by 2 bases and J by 5 bases; unmatched bases: 3. Germline V CDR1 and CDR2: MGHRA, YSYEKL. CDR3 bases: TGCGCCAGCAGCCAACAGGGGGATGATCAGCCCCAGCATTTT. Translating it yields CASSQQGDDQPQHF.

In this sample, this clone turned up once. V gene TRBV2 combines with J gene TRBJ1-5; a possible D gene is TRBD1 (5 bases). V shed 3 bases and J shed 6 bases, with 12 bases lying between them. Germline V gene sequence: CDR1 SNHLY, CDR2 FYNNEI. This CDR3 has 14 residues. The CDR3 DNA reads TGTGCCAGCAGTGAGCGGCAGGGTGCTCAGCCCCAGCATTTT. Translation gives CASSERQGAQPQHF.

This clone was observed a few times. The junction differs from germline at one of its ends, possibly a read error. This chain links TRBV27 with TRBJ2-1, with TRBD2 matching 8 bases. This CDR3 comprises 15 residues. Per germline, CDR1 MNHEY and CDR2 SMNVEV (reference sequence). The chain's CDR3 is CASSLWGLDEGEQFF. CDR3 bases: TGTGCCAGCAGCTTATGGGGACTAGATGAGGGTGAGCAGTTCTTC.

This clone was observed at least ten times. This chain uses TRBV2 with TRBJ2-7; 7 positions match TRBD2. J lost 7 bases, V lost 11 bases, and 14 bases had no gene match. The CDR3 totals 13 residues. Germline values: CDR1 SNHLY, CDR2 FYNNEI. This chain's CDR3 is CAGSRGGAREQYF. The CDR3 DNA reads TGTGCCGGGAGCCGGGGAGGGGCGCGGGAGCAGTACTTC.

The CDR3, as DNA: TGTGCCAGCAGCCTTACTAGCGGGAGAGGATCTGGGGCCAACGTCCTGACTTTC. It translates to CASSLTSGRGSGANVLTF. The chain uses TRBV27 and TRBJ2-6; 11 bases are a match to TRBD2. The CDR3 has 18 residues. Germline V CDR1 and CDR2: MNHEY, SMNVEV (reference sequence). Germline trimming cut 6 bases from V and 1 base from J; bases unmatched to any gene: 8.

In this sample, this clone turned up a few times. The rearrangement uses TRBV10-1 and TRBJ1-1; D unresolved. In germline, CDR1 is WNHNN, CDR2 SYGVQD (reference sequence). This CDR3 is 13 amino acids long. V shed 2 bases and J shed 5 bases, with 9 bases lying between them. CDR3 sequence reads: CASSEEPWTEAFF. CDR3 coding DNA: TGCGCCAGCAGTGAGGAGCCCTGGACTGAAGCTTTCTTT.

V usage is TRBV5-6 and J usage is TRBJ2-2; D is undetermined. The V gene's germline CDR1 is SGHDT and CDR2 YYEEEE. V gave up 2 bases and J gave up 1 base, with 3 bases separating them. The CDR3 length is 13 residues. The DNA for the CDR3 is TGTGCCAGCAGCTTCGGGAACACCGGGGAGCTGTTTTTT. Protein sequence: CASSFGNTGELFF.

V gene TRBV18 combines with J gene TRBJ2-3; perhaps TRBD2 as D (5 bases). V was cut by 4 bases and J by 1 base, with 12 bases left in between. Germline V gives CDR1 KGHSH, CDR2 LQKENI. The CDR3 spans 15 residues. The CDR3 DNA follows: TGTGCCAGCTCACGAGTAGCGTCGGGCACAGATACGCAGTATTTT. Translating it yields CASSRVASGTDTQYF.

The V call is TRBV2, the J call TRBJ1-1, with TRBD1 matching over 7 bases. With 7 bases clipped from V and 2 bases from J, the junction kept 4 bases outside the gene matches. The CDR3 is 13 amino acids. Germline lookup yields CDR1 SNHLY and CDR2 FYNNEI. In nucleotides, the CDR3 is TGTGCCAGCAAGGGACAGCTAAACACTGAAGCTTTCTTT. It specifies CASKGQLNTEAFF.

This CDR3 reads CASSIGSRSNQPQHF. In DNA form, the CDR3 reads TGTGCCAGTAGTATCGGGTCCCGAAGCAATCAGCCCCAGCATTTT. The rearrangement joins TRBV19 to TRBJ1-5; D call uncertain. The germline V gene encodes CDR1 LNHDA and CDR2 SQIVND (reference sequence). This CDR3 is 15 amino acids long. Between the trimmed V and J ends, which lost 3 bases and 1 base, there was a span of 10 bases. The whole variable domain, filled in from reference TRBV19 and TRBJ1-5, reads DGGITQSPKYLFRKEGQNVTLSCEQNLNHDAMYWYRQDPGQGLRLIYYSQIVNDFQKGDIAEGYSVSREKKESFPLTVTSAQKNPTAFYLCASSIGSRSNQPQHFGDGTRLSIL.

The chain couples TRBV7-9 to TRBJ1-3; D gene unclear. CDR1 is SEHNR, CDR2 FQNEAQ, per germline (reference sequence). V lost 3 bases and J 11 bases, leaving 8 bases between the germline ends. The CDR3 is made up of 11 amino acids. This chain's CDR3 is CASSFDGPIYF. The CDR3 bases are TGTGCCAGCAGCTTTGATGGCCCCATATATTTT.

The chain couples TRBV7-9 to TRBJ1-5; 8 bases map to TRBD1. With 4 bases clipped from V and 6 bases from J, the junction kept 8 bases outside the gene matches. The CDR3 is 15 amino acids. Per the germline V gene, CDR1 is SEHNR and CDR2 is FQNEAQ (reference sequence). CDR3 loop: CASSSSPGGTQPQHF. The DNA for the CDR3 is TGTGCCAGCAGCTCTAGCCCAGGGGGCACTCAGCCCCAGCATTTT.